This is a list of T cell receptor beta chains from one sample in a study of T-cell memory formation after mild COVID-19. TCRdb passed the 5' RACE reads through MiXCR, listing each CDR3 protein once. The sample holds hundreds of thousands of distinct CDR3 sequences, roughly 20% seen once. Sequenced input: PBMCs or a T cell subset sorted from them (not recorded which). Every receptor here comes from an adult woman who had mild COVID-19 (a few samples of this study predate the infection). Cell type and time point are not known. The CDR3 runs from the conserved cysteine through the conserved F or W. A D gene is named only where the DNA matches it firmly. Part of the rows lack a size; the others show once, few, many or a class for expanded clones.

j_gene: TRBJ2-5; abundance: few; v_gene: TRBV20-1; d_gene: .; CDR3aa: CSARDLRAVETQYF; CDR3nt: TGCAGTGCTAGAGATCTAAGGGCTGTAGAGACCCAGTACTTC
j_gene: TRBJ2-1; abundance: .; v_gene: TRBV7-2; d_gene: .; CDR3aa: CASSTYRSYNEQFF; CDR3nt: TGTGCCAGCAGCACCTACAGATCCTACAATGAGCAGTTCTTC
j_gene: TRBJ2-1; abundance: .; v_gene: TRBV24-1; d_gene: TRBD2; CDR3aa: CATSTSGEDEQFF; CDR3nt: TGTGCCACCAGTACTAGCGGGGAGGATGAGCAGTTCTTC
j_gene: TRBJ2-1; abundance: .; v_gene: TRBV20-1; d_gene: .; CDR3aa: CSAGRGTYYNEQFF; CDR3nt: TGCAGTGCTGGGCGCGGGACTTACTACAATGAGCAGTTCTTC
j_gene: TRBJ2-2; abundance: few; v_gene: TRBV5-1; d_gene: TRBD2; CDR3aa: CASSPAMPGGTGELFF; CDR3nt: TGCGCCAGCAGCCCAGCGATGCCGGGAGGGACCGGGGAGCTGTTTTTT
j_gene: TRBJ1-1; abundance: many; v_gene: TRBV3-1; d_gene: TRBD1; CDR3aa: CASNPGQGSNTEAFF; CDR3nt: TGTGCCAGCAACCCGGGACAGGGGTCGAACACTGAAGCTTTCTTT
j_gene: TRBJ1-5; abundance: .; v_gene: TRBV5-8; d_gene: .; CDR3aa: CASSLVDGVGQPQHF; CDR3nt: TGTGCCAGCAGCTTAGTTGACGGGGTGGGTCAGCCCCAGCATTTT
j_gene: TRBJ1-6; abundance: few; v_gene: TRBV2; d_gene: .; CDR3aa: CASSERGYNSPLHF; CDR3nt: TGTGCCAGCAGTGAACGGGGTTATAATTCACCCCTCCACTTT
j_gene: TRBJ2-1; abundance: few; v_gene: TRBV4-3; d_gene: .; CDR3aa: CASSQEVTPTTNEQFF; CDR3nt: TGCGCCAGCAGCCAAGAAGTAACCCCCACTACAAATGAGCAGTTCTTC
j_gene: TRBJ2-2; abundance: .; v_gene: TRBV11-3; d_gene: TRBD1; CDR3aa: CASSTRQGDGELFF; CDR3nt: TGTGCCAGCAGCACACGACAGGGTGACGGGGAGCTGTTTTTT
j_gene: TRBJ2-7; abundance: few; v_gene: TRBV4-3; d_gene: .; CDR3aa: CASSQDLLDSSEQYF; CDR3nt: TGCGCCAGCAGCCAAGATCTTTTAGATTCGTCCGAGCAGTACTTC
j_gene: TRBJ2-6; abundance: .; v_gene: TRBV3-1; d_gene: .; CDR3aa: CASSQFAGQISSGANVLTF; CDR3nt: TGTGCCAGCAGCCAATTCGCAGGGCAAATCTCCTCTGGGGCCAACGTCCTGACTTTC
j_gene: TRBJ2-3; abundance: .; v_gene: TRBV5-1; d_gene: TRBD1; CDR3aa: CASSLGLRDSLLRDTQYF; CDR3nt: TGCGCCAGCAGCTTGGGGCTCCGGGACAGCCTGCTGAGGGATACGCAGTATTTT
j_gene: TRBJ2-7; abundance: .; v_gene: TRBV3-1; d_gene: .; CDR3aa: CASAPTAGSSYEQYF; CDR3nt: TGTGCCAGCGCACCAACGGCGGGCTCCTCCTACGAGCAGTACTTC
j_gene: TRBJ2-2; abundance: few; v_gene: TRBV20-1; d_gene: .; CDR3aa: CSARAAGRSNTGELFF; CDR3nt: TGCAGTGCTAGAGCGGCGGGCCGTTCGAACACCGGGGAGCTGTTTTTT
j_gene: TRBJ2-2; abundance: few; v_gene: TRBV5-1; d_gene: TRBD2; CDR3aa: CASSPGRGGELFF; CDR3nt: TGCGCCAGCAGCCCCGGGAGGGGCGGGGAGCTGTTTTTT
j_gene: TRBJ2-1; abundance: .; v_gene: TRBV4-2; d_gene: TRBD1; CDR3aa: CASSRGVGTGQSYNEQFF; CDR3nt: TGTGCCAGCAGCCGGGGGGTCGGGACAGGTCAATCCTACAATGAGCAGTTCTTC
j_gene: TRBJ2-1; abundance: .; v_gene: TRBV20-1; d_gene: .; CDR3aa: CSARTKVARGNEQFF; CDR3nt: TGCAGTGCTAGAACTAAGGTAGCGCGAGGAAATGAGCAGTTCTTC
j_gene: TRBJ2-5; abundance: .; v_gene: TRBV7-3; d_gene: TRBD2; CDR3aa: CASSLSGRAGGETQYF; CDR3nt: TGTGCCAGCAGCTTAAGCGGGAGGGCTGGAGGAGAGACCCAGTACTTC
j_gene: TRBJ2-7; abundance: .; v_gene: TRBV4-1; d_gene: TRBD2; CDR3aa: CASSHTSGTRSYEQYF; CDR3nt: TGCGCCAGCAGCCATACCTCCGGGACTAGGAGCTACGAGCAGTACTTC
j_gene: TRBJ2-3; abundance: few; v_gene: TRBV10-3; d_gene: .; CDR3aa: CATREKAQGTDTQYF; CDR3nt: TGTGCCACCCGAGAAAAGGCTCAGGGGACAGATACGCAGTATTTT
j_gene: TRBJ2-7; abundance: few; v_gene: TRBV6-5; d_gene: .; CDR3aa: CASSYQGRHSYEQYF; CDR3nt: TGTGCCAGCAGTTACCAGGGTCGACACTCCTACGAGCAGTACTTC
j_gene: TRBJ2-3; abundance: .; v_gene: TRBV7-3; d_gene: .; CDR3aa: CASSSRGGPTDTQYF; CDR3nt: TGTGCCAGCAGCTCTCGAGGGGGGCCTACAGATACGCAGTATTTT
j_gene: TRBJ2-7; abundance: few; v_gene: TRBV6-6; d_gene: .; CDR3aa: CAARGTLSYEQYF; CDR3nt: TGTGCCGCAAGGGGGACACTCTCCTACGAGCAGTACTTC
j_gene: TRBJ1-1; abundance: .; v_gene: TRBV7-3; d_gene: TRBD1; CDR3aa: CASSLTRDSEAFF; CDR3nt: TGTGCCAGCAGCTTAACCCGGGACAGTGAAGCTTTCTTT
j_gene: TRBJ2-5; abundance: .; v_gene: TRBV7-9; d_gene: .; CDR3aa: CASSPWTEKETQYF; CDR3nt: TGTGCCAGCAGCCCCTGGACGGAAAAAGAGACCCAGTACTTC
j_gene: TRBJ2-1; abundance: many; v_gene: TRBV12-3/TRBV12-4; d_gene: TRBD2; CDR3aa: CASSGQGLAGFNEQFF; CDR3nt: TGTGCCAGCAGTGGCCAAGGACTAGCGGGATTCAATGAGCAGTTCTTC
j_gene: TRBJ2-3; abundance: few; v_gene: TRBV28; d_gene: .; CDR3aa: CASTTVLRSTDTQYF; CDR3nt: TGTGCCAGCACCACAGTCCTTAGGTCCACAGATACGCAGTATTTT
j_gene: TRBJ1-2; abundance: few; v_gene: TRBV5-1; d_gene: .; CDR3aa: CASSWEDADGYTF; CDR3nt: TGCGCCAGCAGCTGGGAAGACGCCGATGGCTACACCTTC
j_gene: TRBJ2-7; abundance: .; v_gene: TRBV3-1; d_gene: .; CDR3aa: CASSHSRVYYEQYF; CDR3nt: TGTGCCAGCAGCCATAGCAGAGTTTACTACGAGCAGTACTTC
j_gene: TRBJ1-1; abundance: .; v_gene: TRBV7-3; d_gene: .; CDR3aa: CASSLSGRDTEAFF; CDR3nt: TGTGCCAGCAGCTTATCCGGGCGGGACACTGAAGCTTTCTTT
j_gene: TRBJ2-7; abundance: .; v_gene: TRBV7-9; d_gene: .; CDR3aa: CASSITESYEQYF; CDR3nt: TGTGCCAGCAGCATTACAGAGTCCTACGAGCAGTACTTC
j_gene: TRBJ2-1; abundance: few; v_gene: TRBV11-1; d_gene: TRBD2; CDR3aa: CASSLGTSGSWNEQFF; CDR3nt: TGTGCCAGCAGCTTGGGGACTAGCGGGAGTTGGAATGAGCAGTTCTTC
j_gene: TRBJ2-7; abundance: .; v_gene: TRBV3-1; d_gene: .; CDR3aa: CATSGEPYEQYF; CDR3nt: TGTGCCACCTCGGGAGAACCCTACGAGCAGTACTTC
j_gene: TRBJ1-5; abundance: few; v_gene: TRBV12-3/TRBV12-4; d_gene: .; CDR3aa: CASKQRGAGNQPQHF; CDR3nt: TGTGCCAGCAAGCAACGGGGGGCGGGCAATCAGCCCCAGCATTTT
j_gene: TRBJ2-2; abundance: .; v_gene: TRBV20-1; d_gene: .; CDR3aa: CSARPGQPSNTGELFF; CDR3nt: TGCAGTGCTAGACCCGGACAACCTTCGAACACCGGGGAGCTGTTTTTT
j_gene: TRBJ2-2; abundance: few; v_gene: TRBV5-6; d_gene: TRBD2; CDR3aa: CASSLEASGVTGELFF; CDR3nt: TGTGCCAGCAGCTTGGAGGCTAGCGGGGTCACCGGGGAGCTGTTTTTT
j_gene: TRBJ2-5; abundance: .; v_gene: TRBV29-1; d_gene: TRBD2; CDR3aa: CSVCPGLARETQYF; CDR3nt: TGCAGCGTTTGCCCGGGACTAGCACGAGAGACCCAGTACTTC
j_gene: TRBJ1-3; abundance: few; v_gene: TRBV3-1; d_gene: TRBD1; CDR3aa: CASREGASSGNTIYF; CDR3nt: TGTGCCAGCAGGGAGGGGGCGAGCTCTGGAAACACCATATATTTT
j_gene: TRBJ2-3; abundance: few; v_gene: TRBV2; d_gene: .; CDR3aa: CASSGTYTDTQYF; CDR3nt: TGTGCCAGCAGCGGGACCTACACAGATACGCAGTATTTT
j_gene: TRBJ2-7; abundance: .; v_gene: TRBV6-1; d_gene: TRBD2; CDR3aa: CASSESASGAHEQYF; CDR3nt: TGTGCCAGCAGTGAATCGGCTAGCGGGGCCCACGAGCAGTACTTC
j_gene: TRBJ2-1; abundance: few; v_gene: TRBV7-3; d_gene: TRBD1; CDR3aa: CASSSRPGQIYEQFF; CDR3nt: TGTGCCAGCAGCTCACGGCCGGGACAGATATATGAGCAGTTCTTC
j_gene: TRBJ2-7; abundance: .; v_gene: TRBV14; d_gene: .; CDR3aa: CASSQDSTGWSSYEQYF; CDR3nt: TGTGCCAGCAGCCAAGATTCGACCGGGTGGAGCTCCTACGAGCAGTACTTC
j_gene: TRBJ2-3; abundance: few; v_gene: TRBV12-3/TRBV12-4; d_gene: .; CDR3aa: CASSLELGRTDTQYF; CDR3nt: TGTGCCAGCAGTTTAGAGTTAGGACGCACAGATACGCAGTATTTT
j_gene: TRBJ2-1; abundance: few; v_gene: TRBV21-1; d_gene: .; CDR3aa: CASSKENLDRGPYNEQFF; CDR3nt: TGTGCCAGCAGCAAAGAAAACCTCGACAGGGGGCCTTACAATGAGCAGTTCTTC